Many counts were recorded for the clone carrying this T cell receptor beta chain. This specimen belongs to a study of T-cell reconstitution after alpha-beta-depleted transplantation in children. V lost 0 bases to trimming and J lost 6 bases, with 10 bases between them. The CDR3 is 14 amino acids. CDR1 is LNHNV, CDR2 YYDKDF, per germline (reference sequence). It was with unique molecular identifiers that the TCRbeta library was prepared. TCRdb reprocessed the PCR reads with MiXCR, giving one entry per CDR3 protein. The table lists under 300,000 distinct CDR3 sequences, approximately 9.9% of them singletons, with about 5.4% in the top ten.

The V gene is TRBV15, the J gene TRBJ2-3; D gene ambiguous. The starting material was PBMCs from the stem cell graft donor, obtained from the stem cell graft. The clonotype comes from a human donor who donated a stem cell graft to a child with SCID. DNA of the CDR3: TGTGCCACCAGCAGAGATTCGGGTTACGATACGCAGTATTTT. It yields the protein CATSRDSGYDTQYF.